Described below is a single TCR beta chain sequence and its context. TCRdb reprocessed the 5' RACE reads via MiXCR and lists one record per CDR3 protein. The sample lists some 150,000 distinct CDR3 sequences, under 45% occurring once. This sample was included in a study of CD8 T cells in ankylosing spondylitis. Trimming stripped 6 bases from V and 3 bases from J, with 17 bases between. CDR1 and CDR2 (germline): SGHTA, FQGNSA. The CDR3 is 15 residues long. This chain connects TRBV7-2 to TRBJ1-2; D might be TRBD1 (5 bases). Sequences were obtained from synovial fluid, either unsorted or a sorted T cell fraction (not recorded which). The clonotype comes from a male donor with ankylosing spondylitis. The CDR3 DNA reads TGTGCCAGCAGGATAGGAGGGGAGCCGTACTATGGCTACACCTTC. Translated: CASRIGGEPYYGYTF. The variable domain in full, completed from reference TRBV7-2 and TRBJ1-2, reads GAGVSQSPSNKVTEKGKDVELRCDPISGHTALYWYRQSLGQGLEFLIYFQGNSAPDKSGLPSDRFSAERTGGSVSTLTIQRTQQEDSAVYLCASRIGGEPYYGYTFGSGTRLTVV.